The 2 T cell receptor beta chains in this list originate from one sample, sequenced in a study of lymphopenia after photon versus proton radiotherapy. The assay was immunoSEQ multiplex PCR, and TCRdb's table has in-frame clones only and misses some. Counted here are more than 20,000 clones, less than 85% occurring once; the ten biggest clones make up approximately 19%. This sample comprised peripheral blood, obtained from a patient treated with photon-based radiotherapy. These receptors all stem from a man aged 60 to 75 with pancreatic cancer.

This clone has only one observation. This chain connects TRBV11-2 to TRBJ2-4, with 11 bases aligning to TRBD2. Germline V CDR1 and CDR2: SGHAT, FQNNGV. This CDR3 comprises 19 residues. V was pared by 5 bases and J by 3 bases, with 15 bases of the junction left unmatched. In DNA, the CDR3 is TGTGCCAGCAGCCCGGTTGGCCTAGCGGGGGGCTGGGGCAAAAACATTCAGTACTTC. This codes for CASSPVGLAGGWGKNIQYF. Together with reference TRBV11-2 and TRBJ2-4, the CDR3 gives the full variable domain: EAGVAQSPRYKIIEKRQSVAFWCNPISGHATLYWYQQILGQGPKLLIQFQNNGVVDDSQLPKDRFSAERLKGVDSTLKIQPAKLEDSAVYLCASSPVGLAGGWGKNIQYFGAGTRLSVL.

The chain joins TRBV7-2 to TRBJ1-2; TRBD1 is a possible D gene (5 bases). Germline V CDR1 and CDR2: SGHTA, FQGNSA. CDR3 length: 13 residues. Trimming cost V 2 bases and J 5 bases, with 9 bases left between them. The CDR3 bases are TGTGCCAGCAGCTTATTGACAGCGTATGGCTACACCTTC. Amino acids: CASSLLTAYGYTF.